A selection of T cell receptor beta chains follows, all from one sample in a study of T cells in tuberculosis. The protocol was immunoSEQ multiplex PCR, while the TCRdb copy is restricted to in-frame clones and leaves out a portion. The sample yields about 49,000 clones, roughly 95% seen once. Sequencing was performed on PBMCs, taken at tuberculosis diagnosis. These receptors were collected from an adult with tuberculosis. The CDR3 runs from the conserved cysteine through the conserved F or W. D genes are given only for firm matches. Clone sizes are given selectively: once, few, many, or a class where the clone is expanded.

j_call v_call d_call clone_size cdr3_aa cdr3_nt
TRBJ1-1 TRBV2 . . CASSEGSGAANTEAFF TGTGCCAGCAGTGAAGGGTCTGGGGCAGCGAACACTGAAGCTTTCTTT
TRBJ2-1 TRBV6-1 TRBD1 . CASSERGKTGNEQFF TGTGCCAGCAGTGAAAGGGGTAAGACAGGGAATGAGCAGTTCTTC
TRBJ2-2 TRBV11-2 TRBD1 . CASSFGTGLTGELFF TGTGCCAGCAGTTTTGGGACAGGCCTTACCGGGGAGCTGTTTTTT
TRBJ2-5 TRBV30 TRBD2 . CAWSAGLAGGRETQYF TGTGCCTGGAGTGCTGGACTAGCGGGAGGTCGGGAGACCCAGTACTTC
TRBJ2-7 TRBV6-5 . . CASSPAGFGPYEQYF TGTGCCAGCAGTCCCGCTGGTTTTGGGCCTTACGAGCAGTACTTC
TRBJ1-2 TRBV9 . . CASSVALGSGYTF TGTGCCAGCAGCGTCGCCCTGGGTAGCGGCTACACCTTC
TRBJ1-1 TRBV29-1 . . CSVVRLLNTEAFF TGCAGCGTTGTGAGGCTTTTGAACACTGAAGCTTTCTTT
TRBJ2-5 TRBV5-1 . . CASSLWSQETQYF TGCGCCAGCAGCTTGTGGAGCCAAGAGACCCAGTACTTC
TRBJ2-1 TRBV7-9 TRBD2 . CASSRAGASGKYNEQFF TGTGCCAGCAGCCGCGCGGGGGCTAGCGGGAAATACAATGAGCAGTTCTTC
TRBJ2-7 TRBV5-1 TRBD2 . CASSISGASSYEQYF TGCGCCAGCAGCATTAGCGGGGCCAGCTCCTACGAGCAGTACTTC
TRBJ1-1 TRBV29-1 TRBD1 . CSAGQGLENTEAFF TGCAGCGCCGGACAGGGGCTCGAGAACACTGAAGCTTTCTTT
TRBJ1-1 TRBV19 . . CASSSSMNTEAFF TGTGCCAGTAGTTCATCCATGAACACTGAAGCTTTCTTT
TRBJ1-3 TRBV7-2 . . CASSFLGISSSGNTIYF TGTGCCAGCAGCTTCCTGGGCATTTCGAGCTCTGGAAACACCATATATTTT
TRBJ2-3 TRBV13 TRBD2 . CASSLEGLAGYTDTQYF TGTGCCAGCAGCTTAGAAGGACTAGCGGGGTACACAGATACGCAGTATTTT
TRBJ2-3 TRBV9 TRBD2 . CASSVQIRTSGDDTQYF TGTGCCAGCAGCGTACAGATCAGGACTAGCGGGGATGATACGCAGTATTTT
TRBJ2-1 TRBV5-1 TRBD1 . CASSLDSGGHNEQFF TGCGCCAGCAGCTTGGACTCAGGGGGACACAATGAGCAGTTCTTC
TRBJ1-1 TRBV2 . . CASSESRVTEAFF TGTGCCAGCAGTGAATCTCGGGTCACTGAAGCTTTCTTT
TRBJ1-2 TRBV14 . . CASSQSGALNYGYTF TGTGCCAGCAGCCAGAGTGGAGCCCTTAACTATGGCTACACCTTC
TRBJ2-3 TRBV19 . once CASSNPRGSSLDTQYF TGTGCCAGTAGTAATCCCCGAGGGAGTTCGTTAGATACGCAGTATTTT
TRBJ1-5 TRBV6-1 TRBD1 . CASRGRGVPAQHF TGTGCCAGCAGAGGCAGGGGGGTCCCGGCCCAGCATTTT
TRBJ2-7 TRBV5-1 . . CASCPAPGNAYEQYF TGCGCCAGCTGCCCCGCCCCAGGGAATGCCTACGAGCAGTACTTC
TRBJ2-5 TRBV7-9 TRBD2 . CASSLGLAGGSEETQYF TGTGCCAGCAGCTTGGGACTAGCGGGAGGTTCGGAAGAGACCCAGTACTTC
TRBJ2-1 TRBV4-2 . . CASSQDLGGTYNEQFF TGTGCCAGCAGCCAAGATCTTGGCGGGACCTACAATGAGCAGTTCTTC
TRBJ2-1 TRBV4-1 . . CASSQVGLNNEQFF TGCGCCAGCAGCCAGGTAGGACTCAACAATGAGCAGTTCTTC
TRBJ2-7 TRBV30 TRBD1 . CAWAHTRRGHSYEQYF TGTGCCTGGGCCCATACACGTAGGGGGCACTCCTACGAGCAGTACTTC
TRBJ2-1 TRBV25-1 . . CASSEYRGTDNEQFF TGTGCCAGCAGTGAATATAGGGGGACGGACAATGAGCAGTTCTTC